This T cell receptor beta chain was observed in a study of T cells in Graves' hyperthyroidism and ophthalmopathy. The germline V gene encodes CDR1 SGHRS and CDR2 YFSETQ. The CDR3 contains 14 residues. V was shortened by 1 base and J by 3 bases, with 11 bases between the two germline ends. The sample holds many counts of this clonotype. Antigen specificity is unknown. Study-level findings and limits: Within blood appeared most thyroid clonotypes that had expanded above 0.001.

Duration under 3 months, a NOSPECS grade of at least 4, and a Clinical Activity Score of at least 3 characterized the ophthalmopathy patients. Each diagnosis drew on symptoms, thyroxine, TRAb, thyroid ultrasound and orbital computed tomography findings. From RNA transcripts, TCR beta CDR3 regions were amplified. TCR CDR3 regions were first amplified by RT-PCR with HTBI primers. MiXCR, applied by TCRdb to the multiplex PCR reads, yields one record per CDR3 protein. The sample consists of 500,000 to 800,000 distinct CDR3 sequences, approximately 15% of them appearing once. The rearrangement links TRBV5-1 to TRBJ2-7; a possible D gene is TRBD2 (5 bases). The sequenced sample consisted of blood. This receptor was taken from a woman aged 45-65 years with Graves' ophthalmopathy. The CDR3 region has the DNA TGCGCCAGCAGCTTGCGTGGGAGAGTCTACGAGCAGTACTTC. This encodes CASSLRGRVYEQYF.